These 30 T cell receptor beta chains originate from one sample sequenced in a study of cytomegalovirus exposure and HLA in healthy donors. Use of 60 Vbeta and 13 Jbeta primers characterized the PCR. The repertoire was sequenced with immunoSEQ multiplex PCR; TCRdb's copy has only in-frame clones and lacks some. Here the sample spans tens of thousands of clones, about 9.4% being singletons. Sequenced sample: PBMCs. The receptors were sampled from a man aged 55 to 69 in good health and CMV-seropositive.

The table lists this clone with a few counts. This chain links TRBV1 with TRBJ2-1; the DNA was not compared with TRBD2, the D call given in the table. TRBV1 is designated a pseudogene. The CDR3 runs to 18 residues. CDR3 sequence reads: CTSSQVGGKREPYNEQFF. The DNA of the CDR3 is TGCACCAGCAGCCAAGTTGGGGGAAAGCGGGAGCCCTACAATGAGCAGTTCTTC.

This clone turned up a few times. The V call is TRBV29-1, the J call TRBJ2-2; 7 bases agree with TRBD1. Germline-derived CDR1 and CDR2 are SQVTM and ANQGSEA. After removal of 5 bases from V and 3 bases from J, the junction contained 3 bases not matched to a gene. The CDR3 sequence is 13 residues long. The CDR3 reads CSVFTGDTGELFF. The CDR3 DNA reads TGCAGCGTTTTTACAGGGGACACCGGGGAGCTGTTTTTT.

The chain has TRBV23-1 and TRBJ2-1; D might be TRBD2 (5 bases). TRBV23-1 is an open reading frame, and its role is uncertain. The CDR3 length is 13 residues. Between the trimmed V and J ends, which lost 2 bases and 6 bases, there was a span of 8 bases. The CDR3 loop is CASSQAGLNEQFF. The CDR3 coding sequence is TGCGCCAGCAGTCAAGCGGGCCTCAATGAGCAGTTCTTC.

This clone was seen only a few times. The chain carries TRBV18 and TRBJ1-4; TRBD1 is a possible D gene (6 bases). The CDR3 extends over 11 amino acids. V was trimmed by 6 bases and J by 8 bases, leaving 7 bases between them. The germline V gene has CDR1 KGHSH and CDR2 LQKENI. CDR3 nucleotide sequence: TGTGCCAGCTCCACAGGGGAAAAACTGTTTTTT. Encoded protein: CASSTGEKLFF.

This clone was counted only a few times. This chain connects TRBV2 to TRBJ1-2; TRBD1 aligns across 12 bases. Germline CDR1 SNHLY, CDR2 FYNNEI. The CDR3 has 16 amino acids. V shed 6 bases and J 5 bases; nucleotides not matched to a gene: 10. DNA for the CDR3: TGTGCCAGCAGCGCCGGGACAGGGGGCGCCCATTATGGCTACACCTTC. This translates into CASSAGTGGAHYGYTF.

The chain links TRBV11-2 to TRBJ2-5, with 10 bases lining up with TRBD2. The CDR3 sequence is 15 residues long. CDR1 SGHAT and CDR2 FQNNGV come from the germline V gene. The trim removed 5 bases at V and 1 base at J, leaving 4 bases unmatched. The CDR3 here is CASSRRLAGQETQYF. CDR3 nucleotides: TGTGCCAGCAGCCGTAGACTAGCGGGCCAAGAGACCCAGTACTTC. The full variable domain, its missing parts supplied by reference TRBV11-2 and TRBJ2-5, is EAGVAQSPRYKIIEKRQSVAFWCNPISGHATLYWYQQILGQGPKLLIQFQNNGVVDDSQLPKDRFSAERLKGVDSTLKIQPAKLEDSAVYLCASSRRLAGQETQYFGPGTRLLVL.

J is TRBJ1-1 and V is TRBV6-6, with D maybe TRBD1 (5 bases). Germline values: CDR1 MNHNY, CDR2 SVGAGI (reference sequence). Trimming stripped 6 bases from V and 3 bases from J, with 17 bases between. CDR3 size: 15 residues. CDR3 bases: TGTGCCAGCAGCCAAGAAGGCGGGGGAGACACTGAAGCTTTCTTT. Residues: CASSQEGGGDTEAFF.

This clone was observed a few times. The rearrangement links TRBV28 to TRBJ1-4, with 10 nucleotides matching TRBD1. V was clipped by 5 bases and J by 3 bases; unmatched bases: 15. The CDR3 length is 19 residues. Germline-derived CDR1 and CDR2 are MDHEN and SYDVKM. The CDR3 reads CASSPPGQGIGGANEKLFF. The CDR3 DNA is TGTGCCAGCAGTCCACCGGGACAGGGGATTGGCGGGGCTAATGAAAAACTGTTTTTT.

This clone has just a few counts. The chain carries TRBV7-9 and TRBJ1-2; 7 positions agree with TRBD1. The germline gives CDR1 SEHNR, CDR2 FQNEAQ (reference sequence). J was trimmed by 6 bases and V by 5 bases; bases with no gene match: 3. This CDR3 has 12 amino acids. The CDR3, as DNA: TGTGCCAGCAGCCTAACAGGGGATGGCTACACCTTC. Residues: CASSLTGDGYTF.

V and J are TRBV6-5 and TRBJ2-2; TRBD1 matches 7 bases. Germline V CDR1 and CDR2: MNHEY, SVGAGI. The J segment lost 7 bases and the V segment lost 6 bases, leaving 8 bases of the junction unmatched. The CDR3 is made up of 14 amino acids. CDR3 sequence reads: CASRDDREFGELFF. The CDR3 nucleotides are TGTGCCAGCAGAGACGACAGGGAGTTCGGGGAGCTGTTTTTT.

Worth noting for this clone: The junction and the germline gene differ at one end; a read error may be behind it. This chain links TRBV7-7 with TRBJ1-5; D is possibly TRBD1 (6 bases). The CDR3 is 16 residues long. Germline V gene sequence: CDR1 SSHAT, CDR2 FNYEAQ (reference sequence). The CDR3 sequence is CASKPQGTHSNQPQHF. As DNA, the CDR3 is TGTGCTAGCAAACCACAGGGCACTCACAGCAATCAGCCCCAGCATTTT. Variable domain in full (rest from reference TRBV7-7 and TRBJ1-5): GAGVSQSPRYKVTKRGQDVTLRCDPISSHATLYWYQQALGQGPEFLTYFNYEAQPDKSGLPSDRFSAERPEGSISTLTIQRTEQRDSAMYRCASKPQGTHSNQPQHFGDGTRLSIL.

In its sample, this clone was seen a few times. This chain links TRBV7-3 with TRBJ2-7, with TRBD2 matching over 8 bases. This CDR3 is 15 amino acids long. Germline V gene lookup returns CDR1 SGHTA and CDR2 FQGTGA. Trimming took 5 bases from V and 5 from J; bases not matched to a gene: 11. CDR3 residues: CASSLSGEEFHEQYF. The CDR3 bases are TGTGCCAGCAGCCTTAGCGGGGAGGAATTCCACGAGCAGTACTTC.

This clone showed up just a few times. The rearrangement joins TRBV19 to TRBJ2-1; D is undetermined. This CDR3 comprises 12 residues. The V end was cut by 6 bases, the J end by 6 bases, with 9 bases between. Germline CDR1 LNHDA, CDR2 SQIVND (reference sequence). CDR3 bases: TGTGCCAGTAGAGGCACGGGCAATGAGCAGTTCTTC. Amino acid sequence: CASRGTGNEQFF.

This chain links TRBV5-1 with TRBJ1-1; D ambiguous. V dropped 1 base and J dropped 4 bases, with 17 bases sitting between them. Germline V gene lookup returns CDR1 SGHRS and CDR2 YFSETQ. The CDR3 covers 16 residues. The CDR3 DNA reads TGCGCCAGCAGCTTGATTTTCAATGGTAGAATCACTGAAGCTTTCTTT. Translated, it gives CASSLIFNGRITEAFF.

The chain has TRBV28 and TRBJ2-2; 10 nucleotides line up with TRBD2. The CDR3 runs to 17 residues. Per germline, CDR1 MDHEN and CDR2 SYDVKM. With V trimmed by 2 bases and J by 5 bases, 8 bases remained unmatched. This CDR3 is CASSLVASGRLTGELFF. The CDR3 DNA follows: TGTGCCAGCAGTTTAGTGGCTAGCGGGAGATTAACCGGGGAGCTGTTTTTT.

The V call is TRBV5-1, the J call TRBJ2-7; D possibly corresponds to TRBD1 (5 bases). The germline CDR1 and CDR2 sequences are SGHRS and YFSETQ. The CDR3 is 13 residues long. Trimming stripped 5 bases from V and 4 bases from J, with 13 bases between. This CDR3 is CASRLGQIYEQYF. In DNA form, the CDR3 reads TGCGCCAGCAGACTGGGGCAAATATACGAGCAGTACTTC.

The chain employs TRBV28 and TRBJ2-2, with 9 bases aligning to TRBD2. The V gene end was trimmed by 6 bases and the J gene end by 4 bases; junction bases not matched to a gene: 9. CDR1 is MDHEN, CDR2 SYDVKM, per germline. The CDR3 extends over 16 amino acids. This chain's CDR3 is CASRTPGLAVTGELFF. The DNA of the CDR3 is TGTGCCAGCAGGACTCCGGGACTAGCAGTCACCGGGGAGCTGTTTTTT.

This clone was detected a few times. J is TRBJ1-2 and V is TRBV5-1; 8 nucleotides line up with TRBD1. The CDR3 spans 14 residues. Germline CDR1 reads SGHRS; CDR2 reads YFSETQ. V was clipped by 4 bases and J by 3 bases; unmatched bases: 5. The CDR3 region has the DNA TGCGCCAGCAGCCTCCCGGGACAGGACTATGGCTACACCTTC. This gives the protein CASSLPGQDYGYTF.

V is TRBV7-6 and J is TRBJ2-5, with a weak D call TRBD2 (6 bases). This CDR3 is built from 15 residues. The V end lost 1 base, the J end lost 2 bases, and 11 bases lay between the germline ends. Per the germline V gene, CDR1 is SGHVS and CDR2 is FNYEAQ. CDR3 region: CASSLVSGGQETQYF. The CDR3 region has the DNA TGTGCCAGCAGCTTAGTTTCCGGGGGACAAGAGACCCAGTACTTC. The entire variable domain, with the rest obtained from reference TRBV7-6 and TRBJ2-5, is as follows: GAGVSQSPRYKVTKRGQDVALRCDPISGHVSLYWYRQALGQGPEFLTYFNYEAQQDKSGLPNDRFSAERPEGSISTLTIQRTEQRDSAMYRCASSLVSGGQETQYFGPGTRLLVL.

Details on this clone: Germline is not matched at one junction end, which may reflect a read error. V gene TRBV5-5 combines with J gene TRBJ1-2; possibly TRBD1 for D (5 bases). CDR1 and CDR2 from the germline V gene are SGHKS and YYEKEE (reference sequence). The CDR3 runs to 16 residues. CDR3 sequence (DNA): TGTGCCAGCAGCCCCAGTGGCTCAGGGATTAACTATGGCTACCCCTTC. Amino acid sequence: CASSPSGSGINYGYPF.

The chain employs TRBV2 and TRBJ1-4, with 9 bases that match TRBD1. There are 14 residues in the CDR3. Per germline, CDR1 SNHLY and CDR2 FYNNEI. J lost 7 bases, V lost 6 bases, and 6 bases had no gene match. Here the CDR3 reads CASREDRGGEKLFF. The CDR3 DNA reads TGTGCCAGCAGAGAGGACAGGGGCGGTGAAAAACTGTTTTTT. Using reference TRBV2 and TRBJ1-4 for the parts outside the CDR3, the full variable domain is EPEVTQTPSHQVTQMGQEVILRCVPISNHLYFYWYRQILGQKVEFLVSFYNNEISEKSEIFDDQFSVERPDGSNFTLKIRSTKLEDSAMYFCASREDRGGEKLFFGSGTQLSVL.

This clone was recorded a few times. The chain combines TRBV6-6 with TRBJ2-7; TRBD2 matches 7 bases. Germline V gives CDR1 MNHNY, CDR2 SVGAGI (reference sequence). This CDR3 has 15 residues. Losses at the gene ends were 5 bases for V and 0 bases for J; bases not matched to a gene: 7. CDR3 nucleotide sequence: TGTGCCAGCAGTCCGCTAGCGGTAAGCTCCTACGAGCAGTACTTC. It codes for CASSPLAVSSYEQYF.

The chain recombines TRBV5-6 with TRBJ2-7; tentatively, D is TRBD2 (5 bases). Germline V gene data show CDR1 as SGHDT and CDR2 as YYEEEE. V was shortened by 4 bases and J by 10 bases, with 18 bases between the two germline ends. The CDR3 has 13 residues. CDR3 nucleotides: TGTGCCAGCAGCGGACTCCACCCGGGCGAACAGTACTTC. Amino acids: CASSGLHPGEQYF. The variable domain in full, completed from reference TRBV5-6 and TRBJ2-7, reads DAGVTQSPTHLIKTRGQQVTLRCSPKSGHDTVSWYQQALGQGPQFIFQYYEEEERQRGNFPDRFSGHQFPNYSSELNVNALLLGDSALYLCASSGLHPGEQYFGPGTRLTVT.

Only a few counts were recorded for this clone. The rearrangement uses TRBV12-1 and TRBJ2-4; the table's D gene call, TRBD1, was not cross checked with the DNA. TRBV12-1 is noted as a pseudogene. The CDR3 runs to 16 residues. The DNA of the CDR3 is TGTGCCAGCACCAACCCCCCCCCTAGGGGCCAAAACATTCAGTACTTC. This sequence encodes CASTNPPPRGQNIQYF.

The chain is built from TRBV18 and TRBJ1-3, with 10 bases that match TRBD1. The CDR3 covers 16 residues. Per germline, CDR1 KGHSH and CDR2 LQKENI. Losses at the gene ends were 3 bases for V and 8 bases for J; bases not matched to a gene: 10. The CDR3 spells CASSPLPTGGEDTIYF. As DNA, the CDR3 is TGTGCCAGCTCACCCCTACCGACAGGGGGCGAAGACACCATATATTTT. The full variable domain, completed using reference TRBV18 and TRBJ1-3, is NAGVMQNPRHLVRRRGQEARLRCSPMKGHSHVYWYRQLPEEGLKFMVYLQKENIIDESGMPKERFSAEFPKEGPSILRIQQVVRGDSAAYFCASSPLPTGGEDTIYFGEGSWLTVV.

This clone was counted a few times. The chain joins TRBV9 to TRBJ2-7; TRBD1 matches 10 bases. J was trimmed by 1 base and V by 4 bases; bases with no gene match: 5. The V gene's germline CDR1 is SGDLS and CDR2 YYNGEE. The CDR3 sequence is 15 residues long. The CDR3 loop reads CASSPRTGGSYEQYF. The CDR3 DNA follows: TGTGCCAGCAGCCCACGGACAGGGGGATCCTACGAGCAGTACTTC.

The rearrangement uses TRBV7-2 and TRBJ1-4; TRBD1 aligns across 7 bases. After removal of 1 base from V and 7 bases from J, the junction contained 6 bases not matched to a gene. The CDR3 runs 15 residues. Per germline, CDR1 SGHTA and CDR2 FQGNSA. The CDR3 nucleotides read TGTGCCAGCAGCTTAGATCCAGGGGGAGGTGAAAAACTGTTTTTT. Its protein product is CASSLDPGGGEKLFF.

J is TRBJ2-7 and V is TRBV28; 14 positions match TRBD2. The CDR3 is 17 amino acids. Germline assignment: CDR1 MDHEN and CDR2 SYDVKM. J lost 4 bases, V lost 5 bases, and 10 bases had no gene match. CDR3 loop: CASSRNRLAGGKYEQYF. CDR3 DNA sequence: TGTGCCAGCAGTCGCAATCGACTAGCGGGAGGGAAATACGAGCAGTACTTC.

The chain uses TRBV18 and TRBJ1-5; D remains unclear. The CDR3 has 15 amino acids. Trimming shortened V by 2 bases and J by 0 bases, and 8 bases separated the two germline ends. Germline CDR1 is KGHSH and CDR2 is LQKENI. The CDR3 DNA reads TGTGCCAGCTCACCAAAGGCGGATAGCAATCAGCCCCAGCATTTT. It encodes CASSPKADSNQPQHF.

This clone was seen more than once but under ten times. CDR3 bases: TGTGCCAGCAACAGAGTCGTGGACGAGCAGTACTTC. Translation: CASNRVVDEQYF. This chain joins TRBV6-1 and TRBJ2-7; D call uncertain. The ends were cut back, 7 bases at V and 5 bases at J, with 12 bases in the middle. The CDR3 is made up of 12 amino acids. From germline, CDR1 is MNHNS and CDR2 SASEGT.